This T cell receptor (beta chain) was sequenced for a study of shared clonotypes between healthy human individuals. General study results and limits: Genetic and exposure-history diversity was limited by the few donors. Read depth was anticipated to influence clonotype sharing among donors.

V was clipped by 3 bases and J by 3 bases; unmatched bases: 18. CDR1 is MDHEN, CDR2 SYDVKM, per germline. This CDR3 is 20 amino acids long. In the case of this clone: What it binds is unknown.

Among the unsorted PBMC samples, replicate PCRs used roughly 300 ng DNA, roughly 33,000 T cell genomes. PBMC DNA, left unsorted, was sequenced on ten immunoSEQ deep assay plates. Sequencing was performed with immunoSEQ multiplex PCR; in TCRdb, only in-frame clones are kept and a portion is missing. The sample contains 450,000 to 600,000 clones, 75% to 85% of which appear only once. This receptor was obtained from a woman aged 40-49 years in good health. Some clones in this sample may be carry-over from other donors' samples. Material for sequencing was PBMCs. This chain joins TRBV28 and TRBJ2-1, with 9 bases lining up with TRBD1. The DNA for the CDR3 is TGTGCCAGCAGTTTCGGCCTCCCGGGACAGGGTGTTGGTGGCTACAATGAGCAGTTCTTC. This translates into CASSFGLPGQGVGGYNEQFF.